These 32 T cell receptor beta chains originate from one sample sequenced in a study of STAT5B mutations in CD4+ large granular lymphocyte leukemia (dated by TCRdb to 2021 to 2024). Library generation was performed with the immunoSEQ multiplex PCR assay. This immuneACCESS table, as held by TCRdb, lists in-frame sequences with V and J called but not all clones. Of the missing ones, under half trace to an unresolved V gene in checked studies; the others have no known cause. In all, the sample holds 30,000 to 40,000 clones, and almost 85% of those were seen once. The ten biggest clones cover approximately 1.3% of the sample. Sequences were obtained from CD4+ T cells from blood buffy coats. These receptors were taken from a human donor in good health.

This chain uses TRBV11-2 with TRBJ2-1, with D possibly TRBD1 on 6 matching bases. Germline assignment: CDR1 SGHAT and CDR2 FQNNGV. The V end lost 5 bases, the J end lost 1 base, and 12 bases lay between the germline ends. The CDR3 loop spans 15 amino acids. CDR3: CASSAQGWSYNEQFF. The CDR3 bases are TGTGCCAGCAGCGCCCAGGGGTGGTCCTACAATGAGCAGTTCTTC.

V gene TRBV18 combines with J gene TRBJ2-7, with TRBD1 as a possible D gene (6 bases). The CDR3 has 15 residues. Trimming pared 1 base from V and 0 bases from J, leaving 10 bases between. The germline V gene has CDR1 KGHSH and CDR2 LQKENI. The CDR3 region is CASSPQEGGSYEQYF. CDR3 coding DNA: TGTGCCAGCTCACCACAAGAAGGGGGCTCCTACGAGCAGTACTTC.

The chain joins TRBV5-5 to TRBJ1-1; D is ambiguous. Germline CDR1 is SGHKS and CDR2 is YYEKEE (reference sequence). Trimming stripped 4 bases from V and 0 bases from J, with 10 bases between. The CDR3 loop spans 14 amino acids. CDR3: CASSPTTVNTEAFF. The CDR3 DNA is TGTGCCAGCAGCCCAACGACGGTGAACACTGAAGCTTTCTTT.

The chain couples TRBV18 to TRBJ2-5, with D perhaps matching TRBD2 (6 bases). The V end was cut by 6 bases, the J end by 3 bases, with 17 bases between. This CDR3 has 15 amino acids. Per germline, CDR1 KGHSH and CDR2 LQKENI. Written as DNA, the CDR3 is TGTGCCAGCTCGCAAAAAAGGACGGGGGAAGAGACCCAGTACTTC. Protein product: CASSQKRTGEETQYF.

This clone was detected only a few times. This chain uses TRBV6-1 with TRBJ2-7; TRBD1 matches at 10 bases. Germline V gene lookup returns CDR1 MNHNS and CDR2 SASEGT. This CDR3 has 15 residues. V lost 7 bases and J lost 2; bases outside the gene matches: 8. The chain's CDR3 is CASKQGTGAPYEQYF. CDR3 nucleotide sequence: TGTGCCAGCAAACAAGGGACAGGGGCACCCTACGAGCAGTACTTC.

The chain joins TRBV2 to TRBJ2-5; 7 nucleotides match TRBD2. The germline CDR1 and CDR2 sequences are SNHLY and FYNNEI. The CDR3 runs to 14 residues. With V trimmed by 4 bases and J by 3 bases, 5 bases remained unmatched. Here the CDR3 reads CASSGGGVEETQYF. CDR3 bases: TGTGCCAGCAGTGGGGGAGGGGTGGAAGAGACCCAGTACTTC.

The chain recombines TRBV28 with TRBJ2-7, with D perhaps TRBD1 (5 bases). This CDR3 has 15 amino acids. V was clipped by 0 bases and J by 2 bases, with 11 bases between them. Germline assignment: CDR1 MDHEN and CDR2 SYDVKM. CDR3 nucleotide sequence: TGTGCCAGCAGTTTATGGGGAATAGGGGCCTACGAGCAGTACTTC. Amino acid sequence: CASSLWGIGAYEQYF.

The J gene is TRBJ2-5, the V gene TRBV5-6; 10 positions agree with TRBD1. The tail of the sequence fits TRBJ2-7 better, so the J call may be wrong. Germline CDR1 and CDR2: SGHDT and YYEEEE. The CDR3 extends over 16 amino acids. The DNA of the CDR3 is TGTGCCAGCAGCCCCGAGGAGGGACAGGGGACCTACGAGCAGTACTTC. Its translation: CASSPEEGQGTYEQYF.

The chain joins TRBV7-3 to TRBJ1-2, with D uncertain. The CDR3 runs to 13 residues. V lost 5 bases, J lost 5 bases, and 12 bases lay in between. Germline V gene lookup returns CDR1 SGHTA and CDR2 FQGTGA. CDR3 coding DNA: TGTGCCAGCAGCCGTACAAATTTGTATGGCTACACCTTC. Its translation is CASSRTNLYGYTF.

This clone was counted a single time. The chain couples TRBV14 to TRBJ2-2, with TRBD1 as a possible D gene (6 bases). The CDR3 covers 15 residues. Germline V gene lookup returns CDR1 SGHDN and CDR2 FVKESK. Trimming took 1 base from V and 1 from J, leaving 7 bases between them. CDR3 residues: CASSQVRGNTGELFF. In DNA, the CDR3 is TGTGCCAGCAGCCAAGTCAGGGGGAACACCGGGGAGCTGTTTTTT.

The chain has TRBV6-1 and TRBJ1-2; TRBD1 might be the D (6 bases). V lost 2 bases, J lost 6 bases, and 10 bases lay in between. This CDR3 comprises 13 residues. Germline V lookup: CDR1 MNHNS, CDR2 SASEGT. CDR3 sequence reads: CASSESPGDGYTF. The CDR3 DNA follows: TGTGCCAGCAGTGAAAGCCCAGGGGATGGCTACACCTTC.

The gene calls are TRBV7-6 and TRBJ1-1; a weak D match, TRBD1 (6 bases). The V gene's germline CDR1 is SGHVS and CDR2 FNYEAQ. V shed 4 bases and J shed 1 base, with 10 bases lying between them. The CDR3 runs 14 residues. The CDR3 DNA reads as TGTGCCAGCAGCTCCTTGACAGGGAACACTGAAGCTTTCTTT. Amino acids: CASSSLTGNTEAFF.

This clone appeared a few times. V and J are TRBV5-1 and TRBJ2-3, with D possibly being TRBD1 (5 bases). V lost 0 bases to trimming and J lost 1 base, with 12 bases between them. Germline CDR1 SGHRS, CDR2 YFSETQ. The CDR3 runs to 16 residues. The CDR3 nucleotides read TGCGCCAGCAGCTTGGCAGGGTTGGCCGGCACAGATACGCAGTATTTT. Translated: CASSLAGLAGTDTQYF.

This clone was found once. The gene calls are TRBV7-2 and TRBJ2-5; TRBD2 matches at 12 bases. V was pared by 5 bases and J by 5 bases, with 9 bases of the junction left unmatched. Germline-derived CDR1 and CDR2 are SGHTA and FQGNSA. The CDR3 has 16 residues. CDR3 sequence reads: CASSPYGLAGRETQYF. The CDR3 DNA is TGTGCCAGCAGCCCATACGGACTAGCGGGAAGGGAGACCCAGTACTTC.

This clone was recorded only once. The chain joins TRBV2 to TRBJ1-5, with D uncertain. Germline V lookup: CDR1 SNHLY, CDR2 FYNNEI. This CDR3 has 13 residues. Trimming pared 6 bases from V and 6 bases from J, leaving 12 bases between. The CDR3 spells CASSGESRQPQHF. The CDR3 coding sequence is TGTGCCAGCAGCGGGGAATCTCGTCAGCCCCAGCATTTT. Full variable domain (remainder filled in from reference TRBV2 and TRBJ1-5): EPEVTQTPSHQVTQMGQEVILRCVPISNHLYFYWYRQILGQKVEFLVSFYNNEISEKSEIFDDQFSVERPDGSNFTLKIRSTKLEDSAMYFCASSGESRQPQHFGDGTRLSIL.

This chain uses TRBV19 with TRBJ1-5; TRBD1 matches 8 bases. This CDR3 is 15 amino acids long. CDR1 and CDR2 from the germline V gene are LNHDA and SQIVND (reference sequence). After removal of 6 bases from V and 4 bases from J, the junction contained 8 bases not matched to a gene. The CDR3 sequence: CASSLRQGSNQPQHF. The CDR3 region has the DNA TGTGCCAGTAGCCTACGACAGGGGTCGAATCAGCCCCAGCATTTT.

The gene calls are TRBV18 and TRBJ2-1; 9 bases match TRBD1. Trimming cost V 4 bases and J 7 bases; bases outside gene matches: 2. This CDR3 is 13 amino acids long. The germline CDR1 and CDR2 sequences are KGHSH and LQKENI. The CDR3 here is CASSQGQGNEQFF. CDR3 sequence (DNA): TGTGCCAGCTCACAGGGACAGGGAAATGAGCAGTTCTTC. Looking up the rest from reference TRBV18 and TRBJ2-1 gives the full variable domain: NAGVMQNPRHLVRRRGQEARLRCSPMKGHSHVYWYRQLPEEGLKFMVYLQKENIIDESGMPKERFSAEFPKEGPSILRIQQVVRGDSAAYFCASSQGQGNEQFFGPGTRLTVL.

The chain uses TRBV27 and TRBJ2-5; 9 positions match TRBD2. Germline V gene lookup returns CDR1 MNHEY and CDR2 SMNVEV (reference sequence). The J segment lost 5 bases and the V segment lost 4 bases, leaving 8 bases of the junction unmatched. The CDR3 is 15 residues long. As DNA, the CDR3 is TGTGCCAGCAGTTCCTGGGGACTAGCTGGGGAGACCCAGTACTTC. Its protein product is CASSSWGLAGETQYF.

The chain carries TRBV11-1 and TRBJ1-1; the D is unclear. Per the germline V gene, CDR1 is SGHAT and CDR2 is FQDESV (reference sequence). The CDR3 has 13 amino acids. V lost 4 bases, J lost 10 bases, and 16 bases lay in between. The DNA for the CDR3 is TGTGCCAGCAGCTATAATTCGGAGTTGAGAGCTTTCTTT. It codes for CASSYNSELRAFF.

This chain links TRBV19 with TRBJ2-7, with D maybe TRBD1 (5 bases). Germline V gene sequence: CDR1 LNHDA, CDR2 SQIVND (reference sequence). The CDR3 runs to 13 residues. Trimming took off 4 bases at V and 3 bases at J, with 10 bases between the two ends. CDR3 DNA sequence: TGTGCCAGTAGTAGGGGCAGCAACTACGAGCAGTACTTC. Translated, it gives CASSRGSNYEQYF.

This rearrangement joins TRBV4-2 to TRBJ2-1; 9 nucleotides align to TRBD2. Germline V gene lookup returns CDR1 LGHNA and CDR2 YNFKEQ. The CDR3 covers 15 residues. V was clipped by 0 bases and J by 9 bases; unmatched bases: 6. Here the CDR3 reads CASSQELAGVREQFF. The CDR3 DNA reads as TGTGCCAGCAGCCAAGAATTAGCGGGAGTTCGTGAGCAGTTCTTC.

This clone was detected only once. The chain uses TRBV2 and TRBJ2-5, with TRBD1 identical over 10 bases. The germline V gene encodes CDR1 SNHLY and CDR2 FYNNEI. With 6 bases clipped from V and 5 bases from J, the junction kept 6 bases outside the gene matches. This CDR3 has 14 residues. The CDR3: CASSAGQGSETQYF. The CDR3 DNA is TGTGCCAGCAGCGCGGGACAGGGGAGCGAGACCCAGTACTTC.

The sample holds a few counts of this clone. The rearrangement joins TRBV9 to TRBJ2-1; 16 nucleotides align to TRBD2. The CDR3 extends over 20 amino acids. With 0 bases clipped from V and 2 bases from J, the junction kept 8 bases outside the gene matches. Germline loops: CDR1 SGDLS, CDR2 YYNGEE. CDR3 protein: CASSVAGTSGRAQAYNEQFF. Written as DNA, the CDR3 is TGTGCCAGCAGCGTAGCGGGGACTAGCGGGAGGGCCCAAGCCTACAATGAGCAGTTCTTC.

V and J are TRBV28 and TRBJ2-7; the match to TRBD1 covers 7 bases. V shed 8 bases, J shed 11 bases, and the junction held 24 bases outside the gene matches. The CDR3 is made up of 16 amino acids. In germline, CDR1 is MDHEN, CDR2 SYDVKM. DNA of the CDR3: TGTGCCAGCCGAGCCGGGACAGAAAGTGGAAGGCTAAAGAAGTACTTC. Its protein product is CASRAGTESGRLKKYF.

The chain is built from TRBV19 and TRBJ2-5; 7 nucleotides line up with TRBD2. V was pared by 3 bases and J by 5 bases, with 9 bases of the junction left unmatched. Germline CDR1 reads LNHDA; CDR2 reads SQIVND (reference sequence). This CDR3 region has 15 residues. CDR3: CASSMGQGGLETQYF. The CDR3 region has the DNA TGTGCCAGTAGTATGGGCCAGGGAGGGCTTGAGACCCAGTACTTC.

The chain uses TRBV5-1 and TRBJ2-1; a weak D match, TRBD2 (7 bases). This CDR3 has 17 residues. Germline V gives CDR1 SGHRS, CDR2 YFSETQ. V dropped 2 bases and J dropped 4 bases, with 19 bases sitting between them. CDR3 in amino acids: CASSFYLGRGRYNEQFF. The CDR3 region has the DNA TGCGCCAGCAGCTTCTACTTGGGGCGGGGGCGTTACAATGAGCAGTTCTTC.

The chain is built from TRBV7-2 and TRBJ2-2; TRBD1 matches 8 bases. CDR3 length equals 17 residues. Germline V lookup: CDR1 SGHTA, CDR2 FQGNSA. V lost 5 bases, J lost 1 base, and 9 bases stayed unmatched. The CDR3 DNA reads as TGTGCCAGCAGCCCCAAGACAGGGGACCTGAACACCGGGGAGCTGTTTTTT. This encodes CASSPKTGDLNTGELFF.

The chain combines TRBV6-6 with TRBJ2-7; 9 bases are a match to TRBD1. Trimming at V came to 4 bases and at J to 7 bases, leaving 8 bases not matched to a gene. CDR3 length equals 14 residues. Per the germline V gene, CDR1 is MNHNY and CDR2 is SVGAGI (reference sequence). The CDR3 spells CASSLSGTGREQYF. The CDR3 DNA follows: TGTGCCAGCAGTTTATCCGGGACAGGGAGAGAGCAGTACTTC.

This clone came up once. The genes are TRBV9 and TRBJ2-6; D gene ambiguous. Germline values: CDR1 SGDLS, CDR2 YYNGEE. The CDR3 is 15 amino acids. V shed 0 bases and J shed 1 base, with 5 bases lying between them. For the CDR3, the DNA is TGTGCCAGCAGCGTAGGTGTATCTGGGGCCAACGTCCTGACTTTC. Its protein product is CASSVGVSGANVLTF.

CDR3 bases: TGTGCCAGCAGCTTTATCGGGTCTGGAAACACCATATATTTT. Translation: CASSFIGSGNTIYF. The V gene is TRBV5-4, the J gene TRBJ1-3, with unresolved D. Germline CDR1 and CDR2: SGHNT and YYREEE (reference sequence). The ends were cut back, 2 bases at V and 1 base at J, with 7 bases in the middle. The CDR3 is 14 residues long.

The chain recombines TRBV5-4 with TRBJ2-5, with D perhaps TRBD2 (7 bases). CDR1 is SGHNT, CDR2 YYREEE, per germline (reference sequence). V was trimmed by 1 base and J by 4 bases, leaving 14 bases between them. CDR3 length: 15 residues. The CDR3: CASSLSGGAGETQYF. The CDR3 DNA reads TGTGCCAGCAGCTTGTCTGGGGGGGCAGGAGAGACCCAGTACTTC. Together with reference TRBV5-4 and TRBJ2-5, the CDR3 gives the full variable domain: ETGVTQSPTHLIKTRGQQVTLRCSSQSGHNTVSWYQQALGQGPQFIFQYYREEENGRGNFPPRFSGLQFPNYSSELNVNALELDDSALYLCASSLSGGAGETQYFGPGTRLLVL.

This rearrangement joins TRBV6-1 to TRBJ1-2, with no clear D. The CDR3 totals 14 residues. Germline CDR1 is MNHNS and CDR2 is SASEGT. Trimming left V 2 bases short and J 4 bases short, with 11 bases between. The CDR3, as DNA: TGTGCCAGCAGTGAAAGCCCAGGCCCCTATGGCTACACCTTC. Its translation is CASSESPGPYGYTF.